This is a list of T cell receptor beta chains from one sample in a study of cytomegalovirus exposure and HLA in healthy donors. Produced via immunoSEQ multiplex PCR; TCRdb's table is partial and in-frame only. The sample holds more than 140,000 clones, around nine tenths seen once. Material: PBMCs. The origin of the receptors is a woman younger than 30 in good health and CMV-seropositive. Both conserved end residues are part of each CDR3. D genes are given only for firm matches. The size field is filled for only some rows; it gives once, few, many or a size class.

size: .
J: TRBJ1-3
V: TRBV5-1
D: .
CDR3: CASSEDSTSGNTIYF
DNA: TGCGCCAGCAGCGAGGACAGTACTTCTGGAAACACCATATATTTT

size: .
J: TRBJ2-3
V: TRBV27
D: .
CDR3: CASRPGSTDTQYF
DNA: TGTGCCAGCAGACCCGGGAGCACAGATACGCAGTATTTT

size: .
J: TRBJ2-5
V: TRBV28
D: TRBD1
CDR3: CASSLHDRAVYTPTQYF
DNA: TGTGCCAGCAGTTTACACGACAGGGCCGTTTACACGCCGACCCAGTACTTC

size: .
J: TRBJ1-1
V: TRBV5-1
D: .
CDR3: CASSPSDSGNTEAFF
DNA: TGCGCCAGCAGCCCCTCGGACAGCGGTAACACTGAAGCTTTCTTT

size: .
J: TRBJ2-7
V: TRBV10-3
D: TRBD2
CDR3: CAISGTSGSYEQYF
DNA: TGTGCCATCTCCGGGACTAGCGGTTCCTACGAGCAGTACTTC

size: .
J: TRBJ1-3
V: TRBV18
D: .
CDR3: CASSPGTKGNTIYF
DNA: TGTGCCAGCTCACCAGGGACAAAAGGAAACACCATATATTTT

size: .
J: TRBJ2-6
V: TRBV30
D: .
CDR3: CAWNPGSGANVLTF
DNA: TGTGCCTGGAACCCCGGGTCTGGGGCCAACGTCCTGACTTTC

size: .
J: TRBJ2-5
V: TRBV12-5
D: .
CDR3: CASGSWEDRETQYF
DNA: TGTGCTAGTGGTTCGTGGGAGGACCGGGAGACCCAGTACTTC

size: .
J: TRBJ1-1
V: TRBV29-1
D: .
CDR3: CSVGPGVATEAFF
DNA: TGCAGCGTTGGGCCCGGGGTGGCCACTGAAGCTTTCTTT

size: .
J: TRBJ1-1
V: TRBV6-1
D: .
CDR3: CASKQQGTEAFF
DNA: TGTGCCAGCAAGCAGCAGGGCACTGAAGCTTTCTTT

size: .
J: TRBJ2-7
V: TRBV7-8
D: .
CDR3: CASSLSSYEQYF
DNA: TGTGCCAGCAGCCTTAGCTCCTACGAGCAGTACTTC

size: .
J: TRBJ2-1
V: TRBV4-3
D: TRBD2
CDR3: CASSQSGRAWDEQFF
DNA: TGCGCCAGCAGCCAGTCCGGGAGGGCCTGGGATGAGCAGTTCTTC

size: .
J: TRBJ2-7
V: TRBV6-1
D: TRBD1
CDR3: CASSEAGQVYEQYF
DNA: TGTGCCAGCAGTGAAGCGGGACAGGTCTACGAGCAGTACTTC

size: .
J: TRBJ2-2
V: TRBV19
D: .
CDR3: CASSPRDGELFF
DNA: TGTGCCAGTAGCCCCAGGGACGGGGAGCTGTTTTTT

size: .
J: TRBJ1-3
V: TRBV5-8
D: .
CDR3: CASSADRHSGNTIYF
DNA: TGTGCCAGCAGCGCAGACAGACACTCTGGAAACACCATATATTTT

size: .
J: TRBJ2-5
V: TRBV7-9
D: TRBD2
CDR3: CASSLADLAGGRETQYF
DNA: TGTGCCAGCAGCTTAGCCGATCTAGCGGGAGGACGGGAGACCCAGTACTTC

size: .
J: TRBJ1-1
V: TRBV5-1
D: TRBD1
CDR3: CASSSRGHDTEAFF
DNA: TGCGCCAGCAGCTCCAGGGGGCACGACACTGAAGCTTTCTTT

size: .
J: TRBJ2-1
V: TRBV9
D: .
CDR3: CASSPGGVSSYNEQFF
DNA: TGTGCCAGCAGCCCCGGAGGGGTTAGCTCCTACAATGAGCAGTTCTTC

size: .
J: TRBJ2-3
V: TRBV2
D: .
CDR3: CASYRGVGDTQYF
DNA: TGTGCCAGCTATCGGGGAGTGGGAGATACGCAGTATTTT

size: once
J: TRBJ2-5
V: TRBV5-4
D: .
CDR3: CASSLIGGETQYF
DNA: TGTGCCAGCAGCTTAATCGGGGGAGAGACCCAGTACTTC

size: .
J: TRBJ2-7
V: TRBV5-1
D: .
CDR3: CASSLVDQGYEQYF
DNA: TGCGCCAGCAGCTTGGTCGATCAGGGGTACGAGCAGTACTTC

size: .
J: TRBJ2-3
V: TRBV21-1
D: .
CDR3: CASSKECERKNTDTQYF
DNA: TGTGCCAGCAGCAAAGAATGTGAGCGGAAGAACACAGATACGCAGTATTTT

size: .
J: TRBJ1-1
V: TRBV19
D: TRBD1
CDR3: CASSRQPGQGSYNTEAFF
DNA: TGTGCCAGTAGTCGACAACCGGGACAGGGGTCTTATAACACTGAAGCTTTCTTT

size: .
J: TRBJ2-1
V: TRBV30
D: .
CDR3: CAWSVTGYNEQFF
DNA: TGTGCCTGGAGTGTAACCGGCTACAATGAGCAGTTCTTC

size: .
J: TRBJ2-7
V: TRBV5-6
D: TRBD2
CDR3: CASSLRGLAGNYEQYF
DNA: TGTGCCAGCAGCTTGCGGGGACTAGCGGGAAACTACGAGCAGTACTTC

size: .
J: TRBJ1-5
V: TRBV28
D: .
CDR3: CASSLSGRVGSQPQHF
DNA: TGTGCCAGCAGTTTATCGGGGAGGGTGGGCAGTCAGCCCCAGCATTTT